This TCR beta chain was captured by sequencing in a study of T cells expressing NK-cell markers. For the study at large: Sequencing of TCR beta repertoires drew on sorted CD3+CD56+NKG2C+, CD3+CD56+NKG2C- and CD3+CD56-NKG2C+ T cells.

Germline loops: CDR1 SGHTA, CDR2 FQGNSA. There are 15 residues in the CDR3. Study results and limitations: NKG2C+ dominant clonotype frequencies in 6 or 7 donors were roughly 1.0-7.5% of CD8+ T cells. Similarly, these clonotypes led the CD3+CD56-NKG2C+ fraction as well in four donors.

Libraries used 5'RACE template switching adding universal primer site and UMIs. TCRdb re-called the 5' RACE reads; one entry per CDR3 protein, DNA not given. The sample holds approximately 460,000 distinct CDR3 sequences. For this clonotype: What it recognizes is unknown.

The V and J genes are TRBV7-2 and TRBJ1-5; without DNA, the TCRdb call of TRBD1 cannot be checked. Material for sequencing was blood T cells: a sorted CD56 or NKG2C T cell subset, CD4+ or CD8+ T cells, or bulk PBMC T cells (not recorded which). The origin of this receptor is a woman between 18 and 69 years old in good health. The CDR3 spells CASSSKGGNNQPQHF.